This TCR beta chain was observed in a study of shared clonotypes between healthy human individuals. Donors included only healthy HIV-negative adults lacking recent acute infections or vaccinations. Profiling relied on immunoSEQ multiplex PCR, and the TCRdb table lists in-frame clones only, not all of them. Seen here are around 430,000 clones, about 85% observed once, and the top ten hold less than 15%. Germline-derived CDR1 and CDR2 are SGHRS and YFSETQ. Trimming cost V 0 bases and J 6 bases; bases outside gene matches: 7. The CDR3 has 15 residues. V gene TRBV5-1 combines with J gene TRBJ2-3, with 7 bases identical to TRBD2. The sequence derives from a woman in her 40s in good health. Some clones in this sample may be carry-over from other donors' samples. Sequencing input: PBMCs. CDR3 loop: CASSLDGTIGDTQYF. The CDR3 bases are TGCGCCAGCAGCTTGGACGGGACTATCGGTGATACGCAGTATTTT.